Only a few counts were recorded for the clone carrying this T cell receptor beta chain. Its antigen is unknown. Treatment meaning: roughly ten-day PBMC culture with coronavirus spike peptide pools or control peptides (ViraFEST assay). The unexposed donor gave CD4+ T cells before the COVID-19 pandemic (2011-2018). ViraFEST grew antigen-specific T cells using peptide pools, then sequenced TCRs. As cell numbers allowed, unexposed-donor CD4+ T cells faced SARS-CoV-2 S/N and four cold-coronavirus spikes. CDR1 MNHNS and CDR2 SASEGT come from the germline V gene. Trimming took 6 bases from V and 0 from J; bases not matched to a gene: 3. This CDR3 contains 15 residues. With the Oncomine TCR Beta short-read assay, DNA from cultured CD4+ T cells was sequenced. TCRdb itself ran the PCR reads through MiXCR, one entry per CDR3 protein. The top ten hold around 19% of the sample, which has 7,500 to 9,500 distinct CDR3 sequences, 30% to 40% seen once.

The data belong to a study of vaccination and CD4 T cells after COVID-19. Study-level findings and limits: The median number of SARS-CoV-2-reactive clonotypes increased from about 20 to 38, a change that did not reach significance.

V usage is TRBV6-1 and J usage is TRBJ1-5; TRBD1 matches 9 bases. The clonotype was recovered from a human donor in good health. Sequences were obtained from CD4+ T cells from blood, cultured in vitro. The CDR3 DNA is TGTGCCAGCAGCCGACAGGGGGATAGCAATCAGCCCCAGCATTTT. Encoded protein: CASSRQGDSNQPQHF.